These 17 T cell receptor beta chains were all obtained from the same sample, sequenced in a study of identical twins. TCRdb reanalysed the 5' RACE reads using MiXCR and keeps one entry per CDR3 protein. The profile shows about 250,000 distinct CDR3 sequences, around 8.8% of them singletons. These data also formed part of another study, on yellow fever vaccine responses in identical twins.

The source material was CD8+ T cells sorted from blood. These receptors were taken from a woman aged 18-30 years in good health.

The V gene is TRBV11-2, the J gene TRBJ2-7; TRBD1 matches at 7 bases. V lost 4 bases, J lost 4 bases, and 7 bases stayed unmatched. CDR3 length equals 14 residues. Germline loops: CDR1 SGHAT, CDR2 FQNNGV. For the CDR3, the DNA is TGTGCCAGCAGCTCACGACAGGGTCGGTACGAGCAGTACTTC. Translation gives CASSSRQGRYEQYF.

This chain uses TRBV30 with TRBJ2-2; TRBD1 matches 7 bases. V gave up 7 bases and J gave up 4 bases; unmatched junction bases: 12. CDR1 and CDR2 from the germline V gene are GTSNPN and SVGIG (reference sequence). This CDR3 region has 15 residues. CDR3 sequence: CAYPTGDESTGELFF. The CDR3 DNA sequence: TGTGCCTACCCAACAGGGGATGAGAGCACCGGGGAGCTGTTTTTT.

The chain combines TRBV4-3 with TRBJ2-7, with D perhaps TRBD2 (5 bases). Trimming removed 0 bases at V and 3 bases at J, with 12 bases between. The CDR3 is 15 amino acids. CDR1 and CDR2 (germline): LGHNA, YSLEER. The CDR3 bases are TGCGCCAGCAGCCAAGATCTCCAGACTATCTACGAGCAGTACTTC. Its protein is CASSQDLQTIYEQYF.

V is TRBV10-3 and J is TRBJ1-2; D gene unclear. The germline V gene has CDR1 ENHRY and CDR2 SYGVKD. This CDR3 spans 13 amino acids. The V end was cut by 8 bases, the J end by 2 bases, with 12 bases between. This chain's CDR3 is CAIRLSTNYGYTF. The CDR3 nucleotides are TGTGCCATCCGACTCTCTACCAACTATGGCTACACCTTC.

This chain links TRBV29-1 with TRBJ2-3, with D perhaps matching TRBD2 (5 bases). The CDR3 runs to 12 residues. Germline CDR1 is SQVTM and CDR2 is ANQGSEA. V lost 0 bases to trimming and J lost 8 bases, with 9 bases between them. The CDR3 sequence is CSVEDEGGTQYF. The CDR3 nucleotides read TGCAGCGTTGAAGATGAGGGTGGTACGCAGTATTTT.

This clonotype has only a few counts. J is TRBJ2-7 and V is TRBV5-6; maybe TRBD1 (6 bases). Per the germline V gene, CDR1 is SGHDT and CDR2 is YYEEEE. V shed 4 bases and J shed 3 bases, with 14 bases lying between them. CDR3 length: 14 amino acids. The CDR3 nucleotides read TGTGCCAGCAGCCCGGTTCGACAGGACTACGAGCAGTACTTC. Its translation is CASSPVRQDYEQYF.

The genes are TRBV4-2 and TRBJ1-1; the match to TRBD1 covers 8 bases. From germline, CDR1 is LGHNA and CDR2 YNFKEQ. V lost 4 bases to trimming and J lost 2 bases; unmatched junction nucleotides: 15. This CDR3 contains 18 residues. The DNA for the CDR3 is TGTGCCAGCAGCCTTCACCCCCACGGGGGACAGGTAAACACTGAAGCTTTCTTT. It codes for CASSLHPHGGQVNTEAFF.

This clonotype was detected a few times. V gene TRBV7-9 combines with J gene TRBJ1-1; no clear D. CDR1 SEHNR and CDR2 FQNEAQ come from the germline V gene (reference sequence). This CDR3 has 14 amino acids. Trimming pared 5 bases from V and 1 base from J, leaving 11 bases between. The CDR3: CASSRLLGNTEAFF. The CDR3 nucleotides are TGTGCCAGCAGCCGGCTCTTGGGGAACACTGAAGCTTTCTTT. Variable domain in full (rest from reference TRBV7-9 and TRBJ1-1): DTGVSQNPRHKITKRGQNVTFRCDPISEHNRLYWYRQTLGQGPEFLTYFQNEAQLEKSRLLSDRFSAERPKGSFSTLEIQRTEQGDSAMYLCASSRLLGNTEAFFGQGTRLTVV.

This clonotype has more than one count but fewer than ten. The chain links TRBV7-9 to TRBJ2-1; D remains ambiguous. The CDR3 consists of 13 residues. Germline values: CDR1 SEHNR, CDR2 FQNEAQ (reference sequence). V was cut by 5 bases and J by 9 bases, with 14 bases left in between. For the CDR3, the DNA is TGTGCCAGCAGCCCCTCAGGTGCCGGTGAGCAGTTCTTC. Amino acids: CASSPSGAGEQFF.

Points on this clonotype: This sequence may be a read error, since a much larger clone differs from it by one base. This chain connects TRBV27 to TRBJ2-3; D may be TRBD1 (5 bases). Germline values: CDR1 MNHEY, CDR2 SMNVEV (reference sequence). Trimming stripped 5 bases from V and 4 bases from J, with 19 bases between. The CDR3 totals 16 residues. For the CDR3, the DNA is TGTGCCAGCAGTGGAACCGGGCCCCAGGGCCCAGATACGCAGTATTTT. As protein: CASSGTGPQGPDTQYF.

This clonotype was seen only a few times. One end of the junction is discordant with germline, which a read error may explain. The chain recombines TRBV29-1 with TRBJ1-2, with no clear D. The CDR3 is 13 residues long. Germline values: CDR1 SQVTM, CDR2 ANQGSEA. The CDR3 region has the DNA TGCAGCGCTGAAGCGGCAGCCCTTGGAGGCTACACCTTC. Translation gives CSAEAAALGGYTF.

The rearrangement joins TRBV7-8 to TRBJ2-7; 8 bases line up with TRBD1. This CDR3 comprises 14 residues. The ends lost 5 bases at V and 3 bases at J; junction bases unmatched: 6. CDR1 is SGHVS, CDR2 FQNEAQ, per germline. Written as DNA, the CDR3 is TGTGCCAGCAGCGCACGGGACAGGTTCTACGAGCAGTACTTC. It yields the protein CASSARDRFYEQYF.

This CDR3 is CASSFAGASSYNEQFF. The CDR3 nucleotides are TGTGCCAGCAGTTTCGCCGGGGCAAGCTCCTACAATGAGCAGTTCTTC. V and J are TRBV27 and TRBJ2-1; D is possibly TRBD1 or TRBD2 (5 bases each). CDR1 MNHEY and CDR2 SMNVEV come from the germline V gene (reference sequence). This CDR3 contains 16 residues. Trimming stripped 3 bases from V and 0 bases from J, with 12 bases between.

The sample holds a few counts of this clonotype. The chain joins TRBV6-2 or TRBV6-3 to TRBJ2-1; TRBD2 agrees at 8 bases. The germline V gene encodes CDR1 MNHEY and CDR2 SVGEGT. The CDR3 covers 16 residues. Trimming cost V 3 bases and J 8 bases; bases outside gene matches: 12. The CDR3 spells CASSYTLREDSYEQFF. The CDR3 DNA reads as TGTGCCAGCAGTTATACGTTGCGGGAGGATTCCTATGAGCAGTTCTTC.

This clonotype was counted many times. V is TRBV5-1 and J is TRBJ2-7, with a possible D match to TRBD1 (6 bases). The CDR3 loop spans 14 amino acids. V was shortened by 2 bases and J by 3 bases, with 12 bases between the two germline ends. Germline CDR1 is SGHRS and CDR2 is YFSETQ. Here the CDR3 reads CASSFTGSHYEQYF. For the CDR3, the DNA is TGCGCCAGCAGCTTTACAGGGTCCCACTACGAGCAGTACTTC.

In this sample, this clonotype turned up many times. V usage is TRBV12-3 or TRBV12-4 and J usage is TRBJ1-4, with D tentatively TRBD1 (6 bases). V lost 3 bases and J lost 12, with 11 bases in between. The CDR3 runs 12 residues. DNA for the CDR3: TGTGCCAGCAGTTTCGGACAGAATCAACTGTTTTTT. Translation gives CASSFGQNQLFF.

The chain uses TRBV27 and TRBJ2-3; weak D call: TRBD1 (5 bases). CDR3 length equals 16 residues. The V and J ends lost 4 bases and 0 bases respectively, with 14 bases between them. Germline lookup yields CDR1 MNHEY and CDR2 SMNVEV (reference sequence). CDR3 residues: CASSWGWSESTDTQYF. The CDR3 DNA sequence: TGTGCCAGCAGTTGGGGCTGGAGTGAGAGCACAGATACGCAGTATTTT.